Listed below are T cell receptor beta chains from one sample, sequenced in a study of technical replicates of blood from a handful of donors. Measured with immunoSEQ multiplex PCR; TCRdb has only the in-frame clones, and not every one. The sample has under 95,000 clones, 85% to 95% seen once. The source material was T cells isolated from PBMCs. The receptors here all came from a human donor in good health. CDR3s include the opening cysteine and the closing phenylalanine or tryptophan. A D gene is named only where the DNA matches it firmly. Rows may omit the clone size; those that give it use once, few, many or a size class.

TRBV6-1	TRBJ2-1	few	TRBD2	CASSGGTLAGYYGDEQFF	TGTGCCAGCAGTGGAGGGACACTAGCGGGATATTATGGTGATGAGCAGTTCTTC
TRBV6-1	TRBJ2-1	-	TRBD2	CASTREGRYEQFF	TGTGCCAGCACACGGGAGGGCCGATATGAGCAGTTCTTC
TRBV11-2	TRBJ1-2	-	-	CASSLNYGYTF	TGTGCCAGCAGCCTTAACTATGGCTACACCTTC
TRBV5-1	TRBJ1-1	-	-	CASSLVAGGKVTEAFF	TGCGCCAGCAGCTTGGTAGCTGGGGGGAAGGTCACTGAAGCTTTCTTT
TRBV5-5	TRBJ2-7	-	TRBD1	CASSLSQLRDRGSYEQYF	TGTGCCAGCAGCTTGTCCCAATTGAGGGACAGGGGCTCCTACGAGCAGTACTTC
TRBV7-6	TRBJ2-7	-	-	CASSSRGEEQYF	TGTGCCAGCAGCTCCAGAGGTGAGGAGCAGTACTTC
TRBV4-2	TRBJ2-7	-	-	CASSQGSSTYEQYF	TGTGCCAGCAGCCAAGGGAGTTCGACCTACGAGCAGTACTTC
TRBV4-1	TRBJ2-3	-	TRBD2	CASSQPQAGGPNTQYF	TGCGCCAGCAGCCAACCCCAAGCGGGAGGGCCAAATACGCAGTATTTT
TRBV5-1	TRBJ1-6	-	TRBD1	CASKSGQESSYNSPLHF	TGCGCCAGCAAGTCGGGACAGGAGAGCTCCTATAATTCACCCCTCCACTTT
TRBV5-1	TRBJ2-5	-	-	CASSVRVRGETQYF	TGCGCCAGCAGCGTAAGGGTCCGAGGGGAGACCCAGTACTTC
TRBV2	TRBJ1-1	-	-	CASSKITQRATEAFF	TGTGCCAGCAGTAAGATAACACAGCGGGCCACTGAAGCTTTCTTT
TRBV11-3	TRBJ2-7	-	TRBD2	CASSLDRGVSGNYEQYF	TGTGCCAGCAGCTTAGATCGGGGGGTTAGCGGAAATTACGAGCAGTACTTC
TRBV12-2	TRBJ2-3	-	-	CASRLGQGITDTQYF	TGTGCAAGTCGCTTGGGACAGGGAATTACAGATACGCAGTATTTT
TRBV18	TRBJ2-5	-	-	CASSPAGKETQYF	TGTGCCAGCTCACCGGCGGGGAAGGAGACCCAGTACTTC
TRBV28	TRBJ1-3	-	TRBD1	CASRQGAPGNTIYF	TGTGCCAGCAGGCAGGGGGCCCCTGGAAACACCATATATTTT
TRBV2	TRBJ1-1	-	-	CASTEEGRTEAFF	TGTGCCAGCACCGAGGAGGGGCGAACTGAAGCTTTCTTT
TRBV13	TRBJ1-1	-	-	CASSSGEVSNTEAFF	TGTGCCAGCAGCTCCGGCGAGGTTTCGAACACTGAAGCTTTCTTT
TRBV28	TRBJ2-7	-	TRBD1	CASSPSGQGLGEQYF	TGTGCCAGCAGTCCCTCCGGACAGGGGCTTGGCGAGCAGTACTTC
TRBV25-1	TRBJ1-3	-	-	CASSLAGTGNTIYF	TGTGCCAGCAGTCTTGCAGGGACTGGAAACACCATATATTTT
TRBV25-1	TRBJ2-2	-	-	CASSDSGGQRTGELFF	TGTGCCAGCAGTGACAGTGGCGGACAGAGGACCGGGGAGCTGTTTTTT